The 28 T cell receptor beta chains below come from one sample, sequenced in a study of blood T cell repertoires in COVID-19 (dated by TCRdb to 2020 to 2022). Library preparation was by the immunoSEQ multiplex PCR assay. The clones in this table, taken by TCRdb from immuneACCESS, are in-frame only. Not every clone is retained; where verified, under half of the shortfall comes from an unresolved V gene, and the cause of the rest is unknown. Counted in this sample were 120,000 to 150,000 clones; 75% to 90% of them appeared once. The top ten clonotypes cover over 4% of the sample. The sample was PBMCs or T cells enriched from blood (not recorded which). Receptors were obtained from a woman aged 40 to 55 who had been exposed to COVID-19.

This clone has more than one count but fewer than ten. The CDR3 region has the DNA TGTGCCAGCAGTCTTAACAGGGGGCAGGGCACTGAAGCTTTCTTT. Translating gives CASSLNRGQGTEAFF. V usage is TRBV28 and J usage is TRBJ1-1; 9 bases line up with TRBD1. The V gene's germline CDR1 is MDHEN and CDR2 SYDVKM. The V segment lost 5 bases and the J segment 4 bases; nucleotides outside the gene matches: 8. The CDR3 extends over 15 amino acids.

The V and J genes are TRBV7-8 and TRBJ2-2, with a possible D match to TRBD1 (6 bases). This CDR3 has 19 residues. Germline V lookup: CDR1 SGHVS, CDR2 FQNEAQ. Trimming pared 1 base from V and 2 bases from J, leaving 20 bases between. CDR3 coding DNA: TGTGCCAGCAGCTTAGTGGTAGAGAGGGGGATTGCAAACACCGGGGAGCTGTTTTTT. Translated, it gives CASSLVVERGIANTGELFF.

DNA of the CDR3: TGTGCCAGCAGCCGGGACTTGGGCCATGAGCAGTTCTTC. This codes for CASSRDLGHEQFF. V is TRBV6-5 and J is TRBJ2-1; maybe TRBD2 (6 bases). The V and J ends lost 6 bases and 8 bases respectively, with 14 bases between them. Germline V gene data show CDR1 as MNHEY and CDR2 as SVGAGI. This CDR3 comprises 13 residues.

The chain has TRBV10-3 and TRBJ2-5; D ambiguous. The CDR3 consists of 15 residues. V lost 0 bases and J lost 5, with 13 bases in between. In germline, CDR1 is ENHRY, CDR2 SYGVKD. The CDR3 spells CAISESMQSWETQYF. Written as DNA, the CDR3 is TGTGCCATCAGTGAGTCGATGCAGTCTTGGGAGACCCAGTACTTC.

The chain is built from TRBV18 and TRBJ2-7, with 7 bases lining up with TRBD1. Germline V gives CDR1 KGHSH, CDR2 LQKENI. V lost 0 bases to trimming and J lost 6 bases; unmatched junction nucleotides: 14. The CDR3 covers 17 residues. DNA for the CDR3: TGTGCCAGCTCACCACCTTCGGGACAGAGTACCCGGGGCGAGCAGTACTTC. Protein: CASSPPSGQSTRGEQYF.

The chain carries TRBV2 and TRBJ1-1, with 7 bases matching TRBD1. The CDR3 spans 12 residues. Germline V gene data show CDR1 as SNHLY and CDR2 as FYNNEI. V was pared by 6 bases and J by 3 bases, with 1 base of the junction left unmatched. CDR3 loop: CASRGTDTEAFF. CDR3 nucleotides: TGTGCCAGCAGGGGGACAGACACTGAAGCTTTCTTT.

In DNA form, the CDR3 reads TGTGCCACCGAGGGCCAGAACTATGGCTACACCTTC. It is translated as CATEGQNYGYTF. The chain recombines TRBV6-5 with TRBJ1-2; D uncertain. V was clipped by 10 bases and J by 2 bases, with 11 bases between them. The CDR3 covers 12 residues. Germline V gene sequence: CDR1 MNHEY, CDR2 SVGAGI.

The chain employs TRBV11-2 and TRBJ1-4; 9 nucleotides line up with TRBD1. This CDR3 is 14 amino acids long. Trimming removed 4 bases from V and 4 bases from J; junction bases left unmatched: 1. Germline V gene sequence: CDR1 SGHAT, CDR2 FQNNGV. This CDR3 reads CASSSGQGNEKLFF. The DNA for the CDR3 is TGTGCCAGCAGCTCGGGACAGGGTAATGAAAAACTGTTTTTT.

This chain uses TRBV25-1 with TRBJ2-2; 7 bases fit TRBD1. CDR1 MGHDK and CDR2 SYGVNS come from the germline V gene. Germline trimming cut 2 bases from V and 6 bases from J; bases unmatched to any gene: 12. The CDR3 sequence is 17 residues long. CDR3: CASSETTGASRPGELFF. The CDR3 nucleotides read TGTGCCAGCAGTGAAACAACAGGGGCATCGCGTCCCGGGGAGCTGTTTTTT.

This chain connects TRBV2 to TRBJ2-3; D is possibly TRBD2 (6 bases). The CDR3 has 11 amino acids. The V end lost 7 bases, the J end lost 10 bases, and 12 bases lay between the germline ends. Germline V gene sequence: CDR1 SNHLY, CDR2 FYNNEI. The CDR3 bases are TGTGCCAGCATCTTCGGAGGGGCGCAGTATTTT. Translated, it gives CASIFGGAQYF.

The rearrangement joins TRBV20-1 to TRBJ2-2; D remains unclear. Germline lookup yields CDR1 DFQATT and CDR2 SNEGSKA (reference sequence). The CDR3 spans 11 residues. Trimming removed 5 bases at V and 4 bases at J, with 5 bases between. This chain's CDR3 is CSASGTGELFF. The CDR3 nucleotides are TGCAGTGCTTCGGGCACCGGGGAGCTGTTTTTT.

V usage is TRBV2 and J usage is TRBJ1-4; the match to TRBD1 covers 7 bases. V lost 6 bases and J lost 4; bases outside the gene matches: 17. This CDR3 is built from 18 residues. CDR1 SNHLY and CDR2 FYNNEI come from the germline V gene. The CDR3 DNA follows: TGTGCCAGCAGAGACTCAACGTTACGGACAGGAGTTAATGAAAAACTGTTTTTT. Its protein product is CASRDSTLRTGVNEKLFF.

Here the CDR3 reads CATSRRQNRDRQSPLHF. CDR3 bases: TGTGCCACCAGTCGAAGACAGAACCGGGACAGACAATCACCCCTCCACTTT. The V call is TRBV24-1, the J call TRBJ1-6; 7 bases are shared with TRBD1. CDR3 length equals 17 residues. CDR1 and CDR2 (germline): KGHDR, SFDVKD. With V trimmed by 6 bases and J by 10 bases, 17 bases remained unmatched.

The chain is built from TRBV10-3 and TRBJ1-1; D gene uncertain. The germline gives CDR1 ENHRY, CDR2 SYGVKD. V gave up 9 bases and J gave up 2 bases, with 13 bases separating them. The CDR3 runs 13 residues. CDR3 residues: CAIEEGSNTEAFF. CDR3 in DNA: TGTGCCATTGAGGAGGGATCTAACACTGAAGCTTTCTTT.

J is TRBJ2-7 and V is TRBV2; TRBD1 matches at 9 bases. Germline-derived CDR1 and CDR2 are SNHLY and FYNNEI. This CDR3 is built from 13 residues. J was trimmed by 9 bases and V by 5 bases; bases with no gene match: 8. This CDR3 reads CASSTGQGSGQYF. In DNA form, the CDR3 reads TGTGCCAGCAGTACGGGACAGGGATCTGGGCAGTACTTC.

CDR3 in amino acids: CASSMTSNDYEQYF. The CDR3 DNA is TGCGCCAGCAGCATGACAAGTAATGACTACGAGCAGTACTTC. The chain employs TRBV5-1 and TRBJ2-7, with D hard to call. The CDR3 loop spans 14 amino acids. Per the germline V gene, CDR1 is SGHRS and CDR2 is YFSETQ. V was clipped by 4 bases and J by 3 bases, with 14 bases between them.

V usage is TRBV11-2 and J usage is TRBJ1-2; no clear D. Trimming stripped 5 bases from V and 1 base from J, with 5 bases between. The CDR3 covers 12 residues. Germline values: CDR1 SGHAT, CDR2 FQNNGV. CDR3: CASSPSNYGYTF. CDR3 nucleotide sequence: TGTGCCAGCAGCCCGAGTAACTATGGCTACACCTTC.

The sample holds one count of this clone. The rearrangement joins TRBV6-5 to TRBJ2-1, with D tentatively TRBD2 (6 bases). This CDR3 region has 15 residues. Per germline, CDR1 MNHEY and CDR2 SVGAGI. The V gene lost 6 bases and the J gene lost 2 bases, with 14 bases spanning the gap. CDR3 amino acids: CASRVTRRPYNEQFF. For the CDR3, the DNA is TGTGCCAGCAGGGTGACTAGGCGCCCCTACAATGAGCAGTTCTTC.

This chain uses TRBV27 with TRBJ2-1, with D uncertain. V lost 0 bases to trimming and J lost 7 bases, with 10 bases between them. The CDR3 is 14 residues long. The germline CDR1 and CDR2 sequences are MNHEY and SMNVEV (reference sequence). CDR3 loop: CASSLSGSLNEQFF. The CDR3 DNA is TGTGCCAGCAGTTTATCTGGCAGTCTTAATGAGCAGTTCTTC.

V and J are TRBV6-5 and TRBJ1-3; D might be TRBD1 (5 bases). Trimming shortened V by 5 bases and J by 4 bases, and 15 bases separated the two germline ends. The CDR3 contains 15 residues. Germline V CDR1 and CDR2: MNHEY, SVGAGI. CDR3 residues: CASSPRVFAGNTIYF. As DNA, the CDR3 is TGTGCCAGCAGTCCCAGGGTATTTGCCGGAAACACCATATATTTT.

The chain is built from TRBV10-3 and TRBJ2-5; 7 bases map to TRBD2. The junction had 16 bases not matched to a gene; V was cut back by 4 bases and J by 5 bases. This CDR3 is 17 amino acids long. Looked up from germline, CDR1 is ENHRY and CDR2 is SYGVKD. In DNA, the CDR3 is TGTGCCATCAGTGGGCCCCCCGGGACTAACGTAATCGAGACCCAGTACTTC. Amino acid sequence: CAISGPPGTNVIETQYF.

The chain carries TRBV5-1 and TRBJ1-2; 7 bases fit TRBD1. Unmatched junction bases numbered 6, after V lost 1 base and J lost 6 bases. The CDR3 has 14 amino acids. The germline gives CDR1 SGHRS, CDR2 YFSETQ. The CDR3 DNA reads TGCGCCAGCAGCTTGTCTTCAGGGGGGCATGGCTACACCTTC. Translating gives CASSLSSGGHGYTF.

This clone was recorded only once. The chain uses TRBV10-3 and TRBJ2-2, with 7 bases matching TRBD1. In germline, CDR1 is ENHRY, CDR2 SYGVKD. V shed 7 bases and J 2 bases; nucleotides not matched to a gene: 7. This CDR3 has 15 amino acids. CDR3 sequence reads: CAITGQGENTGELFF. CDR3 coding DNA: TGTGCCATCACTGGTCAGGGGGAAAACACCGGGGAGCTGTTTTTT.

This sequence joins TRBV2 and TRBJ1-2, with unresolved D. The germline V gene encodes CDR1 SNHLY and CDR2 FYNNEI. CDR3 length: 14 residues. The ends were cut back, 3 bases at V and 4 bases at J, with 12 bases in the middle. CDR3: CASSEGSSGYGYTF. The DNA of the CDR3 is TGTGCCAGCAGTGAGGGCAGTTCAGGCTATGGCTACACCTTC.

This chain links TRBV4-3 with TRBJ2-7; TRBD2 might be the D (6 bases). V was shortened by 0 bases and J by 3 bases, with 15 bases between the two germline ends. The CDR3 totals 16 residues. Germline CDR1 reads LGHNA; CDR2 reads YSLEER. CDR3 protein: CASSQEGSGRNYEQYF. The CDR3 region has the DNA TGCGCCAGCAGCCAAGAAGGTAGCGGTAGGAACTACGAGCAGTACTTC.

The chain recombines TRBV21-1 with TRBJ1-4. TRBV21-1 is a recognized pseudogene. This CDR3 has 16 residues. The CDR3 nucleotides are TGTGCCAGCAGCAAAGCCGGGATGTACGAAGATGAAAAACTGTTTTTT. This gives the protein CASSKAGMYEDEKLFF.

The rearrangement uses TRBV27 and TRBJ1-6; 7 nucleotides align to TRBD1. The CDR3 has 16 residues. V was pared by 3 bases and J by 2 bases, with 4 bases of the junction left unmatched. Per the germline V gene, CDR1 is MNHEY and CDR2 is SMNVEV (reference sequence). CDR3 sequence: CASSFRQGTYNSPLHF. CDR3 DNA sequence: TGTGCCAGCAGTTTCCGACAGGGTACCTATAATTCACCCCTCCACTTT.

This chain joins TRBV7-6 and TRBJ1-6; D gene unclear. The CDR3 extends over 13 amino acids. CDR1 is SGHVS and CDR2 is FNYEAQ in the germline V gene. The V and J ends lost 0 bases and 5 bases respectively, with 2 bases between them. CDR3 sequence reads: CASSLANNSPLHF. CDR3 in DNA: TGTGCCAGCAGCTTAGCCAATAATTCACCCCTCCACTTT.